This TCR beta chain was obtained from a study of OX40 agonist ivuxolimab in advanced cancers. Study at large: Enrollees could have had prior anti-PD-1, anti-PD-L1 or anti-CTLA-4 therapy, which 40% to 45% had received. Partial responses were achieved by three patients, one with hepatocellular carcinoma and two with cutaneous melanoma. Notes on the study in general: Compared with CD4+, CD8+ T cells on average had more expanded clones.

The CDR3 totals 14 residues. Comment on this clone: The antigen is undetermined.

At cycle 4 day 1, cycle 7 day 1, and baseline, blood was sampled. Sequencing was performed with immunoSEQ multiplex PCR; in TCRdb, only in-frame clones are kept and a portion is missing. The sample holds 60,000 to 95,000 clones, approximately 84% seen once. The source material was CD4+ or CD8+ T cells sorted from blood, sampled in a trial of the OX40 agonist ivuxolimab. The clonotype originates from an adult with an advanced solid tumor such as melanoma, head and neck, liver or kidney cancer. This chain uses TRBV12-2 with TRBJ1-1; the DNA was not used to check the table's D call, TRBD1. TRBV12-2 is a known pseudogene. This CDR3 is CASRLGQGNTEAFF. CDR3 coding DNA: TGTGCAAGTCGCCTCGGACAGGGGAACACTGAAGCTTTCTTT.